This entry describes one T cell receptor beta chain. The data belong to a study of blood T cell repertoires in COVID-19. Across the study: Samples came from the United States, Italy and Spain, spanning acute and convalescent COVID-19.

The length of the CDR3 is 15 residues. Germline CDR1 and CDR2: LNHDA and SQIVND (reference sequence). The V and J ends lost 4 bases and 6 bases, in that order; junction bases with no gene match: 1. Original data processing: Counts of nucleated cells, estimated from reference gene primer amplification, were obtained. The repertoire was sequenced with immunoSEQ multiplex PCR; TCRdb's copy has only in-frame clones and lacks some. The V and J calls and clone size are taken from that table; D and trimming were inferred from the DNA. The table has roughly 120,000 clones, about 80% seen once. This sequence was found in a man between 65 and 85 years old with acute or convalescent COVID-19. The sample taken for sequencing was peripheral blood. The J gene is TRBJ2-1, the V gene TRBV19, with 15 positions matching TRBD2. CDR3 residues: CASSTGLAGGNEQFF. The CDR3 nucleotides are TGTGCCAGTAGTACGGGACTAGCGGGGGGCAATGAGCAGTTCTTC.